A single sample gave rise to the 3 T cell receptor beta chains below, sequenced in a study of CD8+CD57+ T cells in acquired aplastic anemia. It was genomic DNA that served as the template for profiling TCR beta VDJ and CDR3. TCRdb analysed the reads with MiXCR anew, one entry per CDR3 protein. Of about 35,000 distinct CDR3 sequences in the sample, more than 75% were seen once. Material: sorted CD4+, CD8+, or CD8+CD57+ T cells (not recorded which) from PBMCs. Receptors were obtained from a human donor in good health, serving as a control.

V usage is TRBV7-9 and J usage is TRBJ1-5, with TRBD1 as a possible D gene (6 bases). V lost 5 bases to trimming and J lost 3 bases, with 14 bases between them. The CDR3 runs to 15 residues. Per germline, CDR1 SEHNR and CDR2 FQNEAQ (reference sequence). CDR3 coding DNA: TGTGCCAGCAGCCTGGGACAATCGTACAATCAGCCCCAGCATTTT. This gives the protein CASSLGQSYNQPQHF.

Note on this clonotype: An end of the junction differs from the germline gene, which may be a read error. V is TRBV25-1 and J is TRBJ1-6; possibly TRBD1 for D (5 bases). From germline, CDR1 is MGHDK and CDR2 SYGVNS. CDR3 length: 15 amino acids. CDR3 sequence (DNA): TGCGCCAGCAGTAGGTGGGGACGGTCAAATTCACCCCTCCACTTT. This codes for CASSRWGRSNSPLHF.

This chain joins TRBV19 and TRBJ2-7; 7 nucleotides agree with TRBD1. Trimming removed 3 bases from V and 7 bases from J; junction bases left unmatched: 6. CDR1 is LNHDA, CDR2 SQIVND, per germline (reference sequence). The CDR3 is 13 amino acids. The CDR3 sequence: CASSMLGGKEQYF. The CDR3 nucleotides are TGTGCCAGTAGTATGTTAGGGGGCAAGGAGCAGTACTTC.